This paragraph reports one T cell receptor beta chain. The source of the sample is a study of blood T cell repertoires in COVID-19. Study context: Samples came from the United States, Italy and Spain, spanning acute and convalescent COVID-19. Sources were T cells, B-cell-depleted T cells, or PBMCs; the material itself was cDNA or gDNA.

Assay: immunoSEQ multiplex PCR; the TCRdb copy retains only in-frame clones and omits some. The sample holds about 87,000 clones, 75% seen once. The sequence was obtained from a woman aged 45 to 65 with acute or convalescent COVID-19. Sequences were obtained from peripheral blood.

CDR3 in amino acids: CASSPPRGLSYTF. CDR3 in DNA: TGTGCCAGCAGCCCGCCAAGGGGTTTGAGCTACACCTTC. V is TRBV5-6 and J is TRBJ1-2, with D perhaps TRBD1 (5 bases). This CDR3 comprises 13 residues. The germline V and J ends were trimmed by 4 bases and 9 bases, with 16 bases remaining between them. The germline CDR1 and CDR2 sequences are SGHDT and YYEEEE.